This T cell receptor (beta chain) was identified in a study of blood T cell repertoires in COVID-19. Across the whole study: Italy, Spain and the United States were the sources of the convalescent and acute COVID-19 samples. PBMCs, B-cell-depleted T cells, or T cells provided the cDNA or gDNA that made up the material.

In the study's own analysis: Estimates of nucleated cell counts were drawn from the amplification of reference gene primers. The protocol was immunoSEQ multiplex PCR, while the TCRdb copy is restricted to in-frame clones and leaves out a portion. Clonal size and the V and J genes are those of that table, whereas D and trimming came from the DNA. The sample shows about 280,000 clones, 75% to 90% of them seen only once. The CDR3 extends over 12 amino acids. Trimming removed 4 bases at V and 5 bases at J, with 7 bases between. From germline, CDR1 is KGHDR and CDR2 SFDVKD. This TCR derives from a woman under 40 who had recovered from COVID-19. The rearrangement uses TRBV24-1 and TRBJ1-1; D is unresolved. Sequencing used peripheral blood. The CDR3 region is CATSEGGTEAFF. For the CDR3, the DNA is TGTGCCACCAGTGAGGGAGGAACTGAAGCTTTCTTT.